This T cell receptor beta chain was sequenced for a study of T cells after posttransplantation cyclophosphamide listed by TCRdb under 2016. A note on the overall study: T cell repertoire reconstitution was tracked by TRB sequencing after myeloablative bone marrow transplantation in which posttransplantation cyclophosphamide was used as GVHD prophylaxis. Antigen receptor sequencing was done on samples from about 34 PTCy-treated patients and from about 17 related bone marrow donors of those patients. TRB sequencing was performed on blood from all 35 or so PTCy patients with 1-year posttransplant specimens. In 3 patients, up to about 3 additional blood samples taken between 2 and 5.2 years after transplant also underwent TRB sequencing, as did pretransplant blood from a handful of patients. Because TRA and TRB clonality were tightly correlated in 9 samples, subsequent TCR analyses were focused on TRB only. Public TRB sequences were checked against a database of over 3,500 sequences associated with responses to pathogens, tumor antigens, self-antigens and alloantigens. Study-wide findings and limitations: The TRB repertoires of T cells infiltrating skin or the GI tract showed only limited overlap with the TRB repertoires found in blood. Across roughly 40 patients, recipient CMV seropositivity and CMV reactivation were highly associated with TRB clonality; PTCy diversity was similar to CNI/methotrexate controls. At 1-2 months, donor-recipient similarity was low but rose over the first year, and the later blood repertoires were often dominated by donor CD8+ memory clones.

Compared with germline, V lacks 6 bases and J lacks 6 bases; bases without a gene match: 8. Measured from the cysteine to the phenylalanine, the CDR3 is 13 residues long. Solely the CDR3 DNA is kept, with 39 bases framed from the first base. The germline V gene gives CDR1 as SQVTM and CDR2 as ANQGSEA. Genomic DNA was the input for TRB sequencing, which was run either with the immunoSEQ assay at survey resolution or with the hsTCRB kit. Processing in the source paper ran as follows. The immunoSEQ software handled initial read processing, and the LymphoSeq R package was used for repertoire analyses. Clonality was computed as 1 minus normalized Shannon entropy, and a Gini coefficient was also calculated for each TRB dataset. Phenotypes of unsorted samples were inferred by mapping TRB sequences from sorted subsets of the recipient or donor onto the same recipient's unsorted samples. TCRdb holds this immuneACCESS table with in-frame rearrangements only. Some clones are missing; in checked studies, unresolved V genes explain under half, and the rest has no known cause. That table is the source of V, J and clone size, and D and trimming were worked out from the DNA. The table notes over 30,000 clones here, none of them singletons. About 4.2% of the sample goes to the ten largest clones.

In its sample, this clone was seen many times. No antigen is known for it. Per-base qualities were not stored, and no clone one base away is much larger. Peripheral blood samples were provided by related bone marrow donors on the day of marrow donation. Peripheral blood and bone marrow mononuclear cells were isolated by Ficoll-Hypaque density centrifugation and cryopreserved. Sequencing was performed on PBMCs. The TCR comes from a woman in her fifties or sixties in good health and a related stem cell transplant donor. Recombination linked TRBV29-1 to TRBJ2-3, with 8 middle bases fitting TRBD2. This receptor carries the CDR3 CSVGTSGADTQYF. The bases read TGCAGCGTCGGGACTAGTGGGGCCGATACGCAGTATTTT.